One and the same sample provided the 6 T cell receptor beta chains below, sequenced in a study of cytomegalovirus exposure and HLA in healthy donors. PCR involved 60 Vbeta and 13 Jbeta primers. Sequencing used immunoSEQ multiplex PCR; TCRdb keeps in-frame clones, though not all of them. The sample gives some 74,000 clones, around 82% of which show up once; about 1.1% is in the top ten. Specimen: PBMCs. These receptors were obtained from a male donor in good health and CMV-seronegative.

About this clone: The sample holds other DNA sequences that translate to the same CDR3. The chain links TRBV5-1 to TRBJ2-7; tentatively, D is TRBD1 (6 bases). Germline assignment: CDR1 SGHRS and CDR2 YFSETQ. This CDR3 region has 15 residues. The V and J ends lost 1 base and 6 bases respectively, with 17 bases between them. The CDR3 loop reads CASSLTWAPGAEQYF. In DNA form, the CDR3 reads TGCGCCAGCAGCTTGACTTGGGCCCCAGGGGCCGAGCAGTACTTC.

The sample holds a few counts of this clone. V usage is TRBV29-1 and J usage is TRBJ2-1, with 8 bases fitting TRBD2. Per the germline V gene, CDR1 is SQVTM and CDR2 is ANQGSEA. With V trimmed by 6 bases and J by 2 bases, 12 bases remained unmatched. The CDR3 is 16 amino acids. The DNA of the CDR3 is TGCAGCGTCCGGGGGGGGGAGGGCCGCCCCTACAATGAGCAGTTCTTC. Its translation: CSVRGGEGRPYNEQFF.

This chain uses TRBV5-1 with TRBJ2-3; TRBD1 is a possible D gene (6 bases). Trimming removed 4 bases at V and 3 bases at J, with 9 bases between. Germline V gives CDR1 SGHRS, CDR2 YFSETQ. The CDR3 runs 13 residues. This CDR3 reads CASSQDRTDTQYF. DNA for the CDR3: TGCGCCAGCAGCCAGGACAGAACAGATACGCAGTATTTT.

The chain is built from TRBV14 and TRBJ1-3, with TRBD1 matching 7 bases. From germline, CDR1 is SGHDN and CDR2 FVKESK. The J segment lost 3 bases and the V segment lost 3 bases, leaving 11 bases of the junction unmatched. The CDR3 has 17 residues. CDR3 loop: CASSHRDRVDGGNTIYF. As DNA, the CDR3 is TGTGCCAGCAGCCACCGAGACAGGGTAGATGGTGGAAACACCATATATTTT.

The V and J genes are TRBV10-1 and TRBJ2-1; 16 bases are shared with TRBD2. Germline CDR1 is WNHNN and CDR2 is SYGVQD (reference sequence). The CDR3 runs to 15 residues. The J segment lost 7 bases and the V segment lost 6 bases, leaving 3 bases of the junction unmatched. The CDR3 DNA follows: TGCGCCAGCAGGGGACTAGCGGGAGGGGGTAATGAGCAGTTCTTC. It yields the protein CASRGLAGGGNEQFF.

The CDR3 bases are TGTGCCAGTACCGCCCGAGGCAGGGCTGGGGCCAACGTCCTGACTTTC. Residues: CASTARGRAGANVLTF. The rearrangement joins TRBV19 to TRBJ2-6, with a possible D match to TRBD1 (5 bases). CDR3 length equals 16 residues. V was cut by 7 bases and J by 2 bases, with 15 bases left in between. Per the germline V gene, CDR1 is LNHDA and CDR2 is SQIVND (reference sequence).